This T cell receptor (beta chain) was sequenced for a study of graft-versus-host responses after intestinal transplantation. At the level of the study: Each of the recipients got a multivisceral, liver-intestinal, or isolated intestinal transplant. Every recipient had anti-thymocyte globulin induction and 2 to 3 years of tacrolimus plus steroids.

A word on this clone: As yet, its antigen is unknown.

Study-level points and caveats: The marrow of recipients harbored GvH clones, and ileum or blood showed some of them first.

Sequencing was performed with immunoSEQ multiplex PCR; in TCRdb, only in-frame clones are kept and a portion is missing. The sample yields tens of thousands of clones, about nine tenths seen once. The CDR3 covers 14 residues. CDR1 and CDR2 (germline): MNHNS, SASEGT. V was trimmed by 2 bases and J by 1 base, leaving 8 bases between them. The TCR was taken from a human donor who received an intestinal transplant. V usage is TRBV6-1 and J usage is TRBJ1-1; D is perhaps TRBD1 (5 bases). The source material was unstimulated CD8+ T cells sorted from spleen or lymph node cells, sampled before intestinal transplant. The chain's CDR3 is CASSEMGGNTEAFF. The CDR3 coding sequence is TGTGCCAGCAGTGAAATGGGGGGGAACACTGAAGCTTTCTTT.